This is a list of T cell receptor beta chains from one sample in a study of CD8+CD57+ T cells in acquired aplastic anemia. MiXCR, applied by TCRdb to the reads, yields one record per CDR3 protein. The sample lists 150,000 to 200,000 distinct CDR3 sequences; approximately 48% were seen once. Sequenced: sorted CD4+, CD8+, or CD8+CD57+ T cells (not recorded which) from PBMCs. The receptors stem from a human donor with aplastic anemia. Each CDR3 is given without its conserved first and last residue. D genes are given only for firm matches.

D: NA; length: 13; J: TRBJ1-2; V: TRBV2; CDR3: ASSPFSTVEWGYT
D: TRBD1; length: 15; J: TRBJ2-5; V: TRBV24-1; CDR3: ATRDQLGQRGSETQY
D: NA; length: 9; J: TRBJ2-1; V: TRBV2; CDR3: ASNEYNEQF
D: NA; length: 10; J: TRBJ1-1; V: TRBV29-1; CDR3: SGGRLNTEAF
D: NA; length: 12; J: TRBJ1-2; V: TRBV29-1; CDR3: SVDASVAWAGYT
D: NA; length: 12; J: TRBJ1-1; V: TRBV19; CDR3: ASSNRWLNTEAF
D: NA; length: 11; J: TRBJ2-7; V: TRBV29-1; CDR3: SVEGRGVHEQY
D: NA; length: 11; J: TRBJ2-1; V: TRBV24-1; CDR3: ATSAIGSNEQF
D: NA; length: 11; J: TRBJ1-5; V: TRBV20-1; CDR3: SARTDSNQPQH
D: TRBD2; length: 14; J: TRBJ2-3; V: TRBV7-3; CDR3: ASSLSGGGGEDTQY
D: NA; length: 12; J: TRBJ2-5; V: TRBV20-1; CDR3: SAPTFGGLETQY